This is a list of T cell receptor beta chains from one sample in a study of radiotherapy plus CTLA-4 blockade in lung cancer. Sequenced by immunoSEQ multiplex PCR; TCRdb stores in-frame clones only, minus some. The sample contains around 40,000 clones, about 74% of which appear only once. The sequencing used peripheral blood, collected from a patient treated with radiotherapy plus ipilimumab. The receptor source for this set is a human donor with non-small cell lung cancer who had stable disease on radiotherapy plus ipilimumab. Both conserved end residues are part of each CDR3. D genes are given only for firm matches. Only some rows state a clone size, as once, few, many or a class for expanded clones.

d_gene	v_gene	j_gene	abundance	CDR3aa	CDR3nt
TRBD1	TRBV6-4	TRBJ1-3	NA	CASSVTGGSGNTIYF	TGTGCCAGCAGCGTTACAGGGGGGTCTGGAAACACCATATATTTT
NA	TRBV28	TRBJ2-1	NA	CASSQSPPNRDEQFF	TGTGCCAGCAGTCAATCCCCCCCCAACAGGGATGAGCAGTTCTTC
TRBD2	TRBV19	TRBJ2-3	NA	CATKRTGGSTDTQYF	TGTGCCACCAAAAGGACGGGGGGAAGCACAGATACGCAGTATTTT
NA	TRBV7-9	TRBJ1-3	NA	CASSPTGGARNTIYF	TGTGCCAGCTCCCCCACGGGGGGGGCCCGAAACACCATATATTTT
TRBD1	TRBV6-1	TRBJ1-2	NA	CASSDTGQGFFPGYTF	TGTGCCAGCAGTGATACGGGACAGGGCTTTTTTCCTGGCTACACCTTC
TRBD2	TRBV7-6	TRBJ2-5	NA	CASSSLIAGQKQETQYF	TGTGCCAGCAGCTCCCTCATAGCGGGCCAAAAACAAGAGACCCAGTACTTC
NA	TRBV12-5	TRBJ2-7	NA	CASGLFGGWSSYEQYF	TGTGCTAGTGGTTTGTTCGGGGGTTGGAGCTCCTACGAGCAGTACTTC
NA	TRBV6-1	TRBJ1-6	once	CATGSPRYSPLHF	TGTGCCACCGGGAGCCCTCGGTATTCACCCCTCCACTTT
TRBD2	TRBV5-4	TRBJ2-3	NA	CASSFGGSYTDTQYF	TGTGCCAGCAGCTTCGGGGGGTCCTACACAGATACGCAGTATTTT
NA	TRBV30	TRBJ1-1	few	CAWNSQGMNTEAFF	TGTGCCTGGAATTCTCAGGGGATGAACACTGAAGCTTTCTTT
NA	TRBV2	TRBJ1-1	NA	CASSPGWNTEAFF	TGTGCCAGCAGTCCAGGATGGAACACTGAAGCTTTCTTT
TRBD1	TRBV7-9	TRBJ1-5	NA	CASSLATPGTGNQPQHF	TGTGCCAGCAGCTTAGCAACCCCGGGGACAGGAAATCAGCCCCAGCATTTT
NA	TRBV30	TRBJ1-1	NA	CAWSVRGGTEAFF	TGTGCCTGGAGTGTACGAGGGGGCACTGAAGCTTTCTTT
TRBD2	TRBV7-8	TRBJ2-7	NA	CASSLARGFNEQYF	TGTGCCAGCAGCTTAGCGCGGGGGTTCAACGAGCAGTACTTC
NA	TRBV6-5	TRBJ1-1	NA	CASSYSGEGVWAEAFF	TGTGCCAGCAGTTACTCAGGCGAGGGAGTGTGGGCTGAAGCTTTCTTT
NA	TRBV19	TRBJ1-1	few	CASRPTATNTEAFF	TGTGCCAGTAGACCGACAGCTACGAACACTGAAGCTTTCTTT
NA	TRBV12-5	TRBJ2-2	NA	CASGLLHLTGELFF	TGTGCTAGTGGTTTGTTACACCTCACCGGGGAGCTGTTTTTT
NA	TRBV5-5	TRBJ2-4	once	CASNHRAIKNIQYF	TGTGCCAGCAACCACAGGGCTATCAAAAACATTCAGTACTTC
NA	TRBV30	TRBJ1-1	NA	CAWKGGKGTEAFF	TGTGCCTGGAAAGGAGGGAAAGGGACTGAAGCTTTCTTT
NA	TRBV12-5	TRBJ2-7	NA	CASGLGLKGAYEQYF	TGTGCTAGTGGTTTAGGGTTGAAGGGGGCCTACGAGCAGTACTTC
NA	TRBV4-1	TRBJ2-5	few	CASSQDVGTPKETQYF	TGCGCCAGCAGCCAAGACGTCGGGACACCTAAAGAGACCCAGTACTTC
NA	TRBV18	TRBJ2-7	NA	CASSPGPRGPYEQYF	TGTGCCAGCTCACCTGGCCCAAGGGGCCCCTACGAGCAGTACTTC
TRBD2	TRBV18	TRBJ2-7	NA	CASSRSGGRPYEQYF	TGTGCCAGCTCACGATCCGGGGGGAGACCCTACGAGCAGTACTTC
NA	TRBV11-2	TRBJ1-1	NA	CASRQGLNTEAFF	TGTGCCAGCAGACAGGGTCTGAACACTGAAGCTTTCTTT
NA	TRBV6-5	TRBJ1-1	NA	CASSYGRGRDTEAFF	TGTGCCAGCAGTTACGGTAGGGGGAGGGACACTGAAGCTTTCTTT
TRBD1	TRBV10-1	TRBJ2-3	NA	CASSAGTGGTDTQYF	TGCGCCAGCAGCGCCGGGACAGGGGGCACAGATACGCAGTATTTT
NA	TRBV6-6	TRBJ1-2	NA	CASSNLDTTYGYTF	TGTGCCAGCAGTAACCTCGACACAACCTATGGCTACACCTTC
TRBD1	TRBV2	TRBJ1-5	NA	CASRGTGNQPQHF	TGTGCCAGCAGGGGGACAGGCAATCAGCCCCAGCATTTT
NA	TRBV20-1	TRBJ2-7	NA	CSARGGSEQYF	TGCAGTGCGCGTGGGGGGTCCGAGCAGTACTTC